The present TCR beta chain was sequenced within a study of shared clonotypes between healthy human individuals. The study, taken as a whole, reports: Generation probabilities were higher for clonotypes shared across all four sorted-subset donors than for unshared ones. Across subsets, estimated richness was generally greater for naive than for memory populations.

Germline loops: CDR1 MDHEN, CDR2 SYDVKM. Trimming stripped 6 bases from V and 9 bases from J, with 15 bases between. The CDR3 consists of 12 residues. The study ran the assay at deep level. TCRdb's copy holds only in-frame clones and misses some; the assay was immunoSEQ multiplex PCR. The table has around 700,000 clones, roughly 70% seen once. Concerning this clone: Its antigen is not known. A far larger clone is off by one base, so a read error is likely.

Sequenced: memory CD4+ T cells sorted from blood. Subset meaning: CD45RA-negative fraction. The sequence derives from a woman in her 30s in good health. V and J are TRBV28 and TRBJ2-7; D is unresolved. In DNA form, the CDR3 reads TGTGCCAGCAGCCCCATGGGTCAAAGGCAGTACTTC. Its protein product is CASSPMGQRQYF.